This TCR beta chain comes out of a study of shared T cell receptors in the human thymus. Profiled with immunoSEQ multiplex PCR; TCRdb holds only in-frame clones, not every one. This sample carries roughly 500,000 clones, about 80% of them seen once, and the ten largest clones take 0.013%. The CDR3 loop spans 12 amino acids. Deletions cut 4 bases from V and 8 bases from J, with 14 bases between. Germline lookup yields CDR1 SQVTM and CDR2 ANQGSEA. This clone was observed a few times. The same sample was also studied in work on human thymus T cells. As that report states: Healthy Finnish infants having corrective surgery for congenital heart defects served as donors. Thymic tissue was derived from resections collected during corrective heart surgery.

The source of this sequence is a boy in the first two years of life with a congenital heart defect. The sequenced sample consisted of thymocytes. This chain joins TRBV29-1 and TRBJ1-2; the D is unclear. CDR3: CSVVLPVRGYTF. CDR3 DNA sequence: TGCAGCGTTGTGTTGCCGGTCCGGGGCTACACCTTC. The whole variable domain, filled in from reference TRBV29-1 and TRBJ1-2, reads SAVISQKPSRDICQRGTSLTIQCQVDSQVTMMFWYRQQPGQSLTLIATANQGSEATYESGFVIDKFPISRPNLTFSTLTVSNMSPEDSSIYLCSVVLPVRGYTFGSGTRLTVV.